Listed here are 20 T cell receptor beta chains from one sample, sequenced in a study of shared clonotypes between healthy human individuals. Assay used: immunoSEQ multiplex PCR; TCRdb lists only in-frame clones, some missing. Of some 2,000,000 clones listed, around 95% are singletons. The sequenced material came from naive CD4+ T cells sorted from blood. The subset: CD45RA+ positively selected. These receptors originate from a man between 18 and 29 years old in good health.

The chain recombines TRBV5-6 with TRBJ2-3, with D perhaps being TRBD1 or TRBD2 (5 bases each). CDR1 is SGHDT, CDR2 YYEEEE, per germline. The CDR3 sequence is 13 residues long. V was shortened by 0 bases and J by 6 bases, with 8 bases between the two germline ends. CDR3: CASSLGGVDTQYF. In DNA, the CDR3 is TGTGCCAGCAGCTTGGGAGGGGTGGATACGCAGTATTTT.

CDR3 DNA: TGTGCCAGCAGCTCCCCGACAGGGAGTTTAGTGACTGAAGCTTTCTTT. Protein: CASSSPTGSLVTEAFF. The chain has TRBV5-6 and TRBJ1-1; 7 positions agree with TRBD1. Germline V lookup: CDR1 SGHDT, CDR2 YYEEEE. The junction had 13 bases not matched to a gene; V was cut back by 3 bases and J by 5 bases. The length of the CDR3 is 16 residues.

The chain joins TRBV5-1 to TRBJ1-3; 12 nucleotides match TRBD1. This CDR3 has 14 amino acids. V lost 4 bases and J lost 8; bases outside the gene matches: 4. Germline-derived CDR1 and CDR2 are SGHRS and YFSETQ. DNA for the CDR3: TGCGCCAGCAGCCTGGGACAGGGGGCCGACACCATATATTTT. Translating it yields CASSLGQGADTIYF.

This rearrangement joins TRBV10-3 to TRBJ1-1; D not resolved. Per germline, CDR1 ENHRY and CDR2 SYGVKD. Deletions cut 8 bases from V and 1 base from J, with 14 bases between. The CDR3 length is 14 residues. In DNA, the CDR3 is TGTGCCATCGGGGAGTACGCGGCGAACACTGAAGCTTTCTTT. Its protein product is CAIGEYAANTEAFF.

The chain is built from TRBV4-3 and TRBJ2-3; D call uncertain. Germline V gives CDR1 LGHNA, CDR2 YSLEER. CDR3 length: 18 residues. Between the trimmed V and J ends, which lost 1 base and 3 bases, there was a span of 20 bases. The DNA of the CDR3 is TGCGCCAGCAGCCAAGTTTGGGCTGTGGGCACTCGTACAGATACGCAGTATTTT. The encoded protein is CASSQVWAVGTRTDTQYF.

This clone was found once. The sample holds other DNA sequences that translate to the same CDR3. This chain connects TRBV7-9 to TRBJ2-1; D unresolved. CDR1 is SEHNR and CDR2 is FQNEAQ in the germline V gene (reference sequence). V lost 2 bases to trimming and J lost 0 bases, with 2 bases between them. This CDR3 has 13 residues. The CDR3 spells CASSLNSYNEQFF. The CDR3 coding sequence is TGTGCCAGCAGCTTAAACTCCTACAATGAGCAGTTCTTC.

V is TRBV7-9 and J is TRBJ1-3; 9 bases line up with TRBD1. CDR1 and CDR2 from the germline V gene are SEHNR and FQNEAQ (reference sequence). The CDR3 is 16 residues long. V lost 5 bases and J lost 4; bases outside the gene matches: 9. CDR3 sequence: CASSPRTGAAGNTIYF. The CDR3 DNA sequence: TGTGCCAGCAGCCCTCGGACAGGGGCTGCAGGAAACACCATATATTTT.

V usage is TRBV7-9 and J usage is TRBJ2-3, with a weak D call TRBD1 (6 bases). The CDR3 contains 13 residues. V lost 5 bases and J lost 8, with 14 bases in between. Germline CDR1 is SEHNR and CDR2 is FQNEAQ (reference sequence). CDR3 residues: CASSADTGSTQYF. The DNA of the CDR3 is TGTGCCAGCAGCGCAGACACAGGGAGTACGCAGTATTTT.

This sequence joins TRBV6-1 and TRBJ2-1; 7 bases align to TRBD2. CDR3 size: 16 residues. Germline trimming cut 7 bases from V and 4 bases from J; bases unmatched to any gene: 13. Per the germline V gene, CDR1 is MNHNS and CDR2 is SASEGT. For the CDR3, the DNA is TGTGCCAGCACTGATATCCCGGGACTACTTTACAATGAGCAGTTCTTC. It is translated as CASTDIPGLLYNEQFF.

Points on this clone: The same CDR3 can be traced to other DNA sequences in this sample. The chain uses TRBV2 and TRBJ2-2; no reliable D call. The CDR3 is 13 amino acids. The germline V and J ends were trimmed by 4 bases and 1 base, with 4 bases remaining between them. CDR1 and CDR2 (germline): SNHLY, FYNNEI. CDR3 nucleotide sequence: TGTGCCAGCAGTGGGCAGAACACCGGGGAGCTGTTTTTT. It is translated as CASSGQNTGELFF. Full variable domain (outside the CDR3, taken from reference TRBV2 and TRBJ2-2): EPEVTQTPSHQVTQMGQEVILRCVPISNHLYFYWYRQILGQKVEFLVSFYNNEISEKSEIFDDQFSVERPDGSNFTLKIRSTKLEDSAMYFCASSGQNTGELFFGEGSRLTVL.

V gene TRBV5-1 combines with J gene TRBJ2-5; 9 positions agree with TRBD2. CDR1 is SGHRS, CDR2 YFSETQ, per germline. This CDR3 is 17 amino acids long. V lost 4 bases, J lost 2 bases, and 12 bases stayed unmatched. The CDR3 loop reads CASSRTSGPTTQETQYF. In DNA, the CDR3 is TGCGCCAGCAGCCGAACTAGCGGGCCTACCACGCAAGAGACCCAGTACTTC.

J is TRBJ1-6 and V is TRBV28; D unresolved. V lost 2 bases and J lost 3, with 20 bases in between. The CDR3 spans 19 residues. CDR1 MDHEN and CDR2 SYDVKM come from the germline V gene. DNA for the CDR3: TGTGCCAGCAGTTTAGGTCAGGTCAAGGGTCTGGGCTATAATTCACCCCTCCACTTT. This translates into CASSLGQVKGLGYNSPLHF.

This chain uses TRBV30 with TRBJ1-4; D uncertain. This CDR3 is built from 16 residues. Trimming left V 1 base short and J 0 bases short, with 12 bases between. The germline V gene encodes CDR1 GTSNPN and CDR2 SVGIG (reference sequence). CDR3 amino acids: CAWSDPGGATNEKLFF. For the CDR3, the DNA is TGTGCCTGGAGTGACCCAGGAGGTGCAACTAATGAAAAACTGTTTTTT.

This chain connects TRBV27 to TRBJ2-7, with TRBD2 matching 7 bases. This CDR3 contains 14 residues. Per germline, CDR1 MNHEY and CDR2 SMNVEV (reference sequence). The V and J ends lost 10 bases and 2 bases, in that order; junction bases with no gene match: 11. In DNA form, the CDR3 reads TGTGCCATCCTACCACTAGCGCGAGCCTACGAGCAGTACTTC. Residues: CAILPLARAYEQYF.

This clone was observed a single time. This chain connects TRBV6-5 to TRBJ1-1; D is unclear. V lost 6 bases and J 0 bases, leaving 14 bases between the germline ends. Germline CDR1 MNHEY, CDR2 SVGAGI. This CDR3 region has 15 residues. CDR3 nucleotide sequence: TGTGCCAGCAGACTTGGACGGCAAGTGAACACTGAAGCTTTCTTT. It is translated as CASRLGRQVNTEAFF.

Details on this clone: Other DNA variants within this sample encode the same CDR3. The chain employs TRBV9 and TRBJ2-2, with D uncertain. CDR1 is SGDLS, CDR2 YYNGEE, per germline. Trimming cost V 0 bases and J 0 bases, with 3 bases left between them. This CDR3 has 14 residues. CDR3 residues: CASSVGPNTGELFF. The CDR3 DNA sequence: TGTGCCAGCAGCGTAGGCCCGAACACCGGGGAGCTGTTTTTT.

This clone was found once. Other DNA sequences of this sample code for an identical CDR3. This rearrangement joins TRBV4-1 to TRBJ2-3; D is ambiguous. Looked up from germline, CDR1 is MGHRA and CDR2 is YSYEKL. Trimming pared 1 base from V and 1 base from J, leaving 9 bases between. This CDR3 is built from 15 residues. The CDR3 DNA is TGCGCCAGCAGCCAAGGCGGATGGGGCACAGATACGCAGTATTTT. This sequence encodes CASSQGGWGTDTQYF.

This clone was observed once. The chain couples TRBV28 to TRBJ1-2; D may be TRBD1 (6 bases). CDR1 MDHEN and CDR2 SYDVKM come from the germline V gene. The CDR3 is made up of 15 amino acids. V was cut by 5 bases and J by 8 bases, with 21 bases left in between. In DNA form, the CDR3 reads TGTGCCAGCAGTCTAACTGGGGGGGCGGCTTACGGCTACACCTTC. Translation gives CASSLTGGAAYGYTF.

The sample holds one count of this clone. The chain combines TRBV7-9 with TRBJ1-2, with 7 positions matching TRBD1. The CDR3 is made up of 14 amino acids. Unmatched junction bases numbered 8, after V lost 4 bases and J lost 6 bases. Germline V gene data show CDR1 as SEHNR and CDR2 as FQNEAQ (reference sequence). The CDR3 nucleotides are TGTGCCAGCAGCTCACAAATAGGGGGCCATGGCTACACCTTC. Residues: CASSSQIGGHGYTF.

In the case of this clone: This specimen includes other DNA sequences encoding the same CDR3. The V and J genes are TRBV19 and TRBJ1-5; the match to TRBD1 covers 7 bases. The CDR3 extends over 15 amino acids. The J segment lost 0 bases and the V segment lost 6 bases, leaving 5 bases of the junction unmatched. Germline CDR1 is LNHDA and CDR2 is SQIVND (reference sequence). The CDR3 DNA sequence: TGTGCCAGTAGCCGACAGGGAAATAGCAATCAGCCCCAGCATTTT. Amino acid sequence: CASSRQGNSNQPQHF.